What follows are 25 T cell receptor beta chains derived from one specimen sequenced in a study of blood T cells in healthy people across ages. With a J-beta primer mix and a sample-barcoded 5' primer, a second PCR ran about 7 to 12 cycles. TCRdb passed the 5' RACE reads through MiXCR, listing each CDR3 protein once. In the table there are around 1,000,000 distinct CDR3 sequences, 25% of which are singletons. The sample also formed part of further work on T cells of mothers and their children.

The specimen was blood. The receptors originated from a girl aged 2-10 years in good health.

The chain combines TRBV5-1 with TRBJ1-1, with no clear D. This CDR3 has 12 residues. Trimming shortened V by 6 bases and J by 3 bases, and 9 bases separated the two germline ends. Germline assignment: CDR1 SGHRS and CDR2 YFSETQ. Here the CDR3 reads CASTEADTEAFF. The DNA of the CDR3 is TGCGCCAGCACGGAGGCCGACACTGAAGCTTTCTTT.

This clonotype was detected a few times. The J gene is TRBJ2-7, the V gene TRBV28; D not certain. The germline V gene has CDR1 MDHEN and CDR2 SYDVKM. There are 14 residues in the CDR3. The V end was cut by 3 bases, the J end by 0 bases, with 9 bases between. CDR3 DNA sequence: TGTGCCAGCAGTTTTCCAGGTAACTCCTACGAGCAGTACTTC. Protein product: CASSFPGNSYEQYF.

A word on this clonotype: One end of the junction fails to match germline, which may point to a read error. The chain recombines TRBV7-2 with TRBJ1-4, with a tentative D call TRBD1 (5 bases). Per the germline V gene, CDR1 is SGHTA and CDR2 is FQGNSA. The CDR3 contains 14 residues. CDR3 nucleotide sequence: TGTGCCAGCAGCTTGGGGGTGTCTAATGAAAACCTGTTTTTT. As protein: CASSLGVSNENLFF.

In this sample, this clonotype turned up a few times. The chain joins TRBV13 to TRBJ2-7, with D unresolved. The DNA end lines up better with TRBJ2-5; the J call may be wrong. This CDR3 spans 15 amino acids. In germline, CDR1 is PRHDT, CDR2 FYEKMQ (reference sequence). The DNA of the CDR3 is TGTGCCAGCAGCTTGAAGGCTCAAACCCTAGTGACCCAGTACTTC. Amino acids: CASSLKAQTLVTQYF.

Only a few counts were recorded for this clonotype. In DNA form, the CDR3 reads TGTGCCAGCAGCGTAGCTGGAGGCCCAGAAACCAATGAGCAGTTCTTC. This gives the protein CASSVAGGPETNEQFF. The genes are TRBV9 and TRBJ2-1; D is perhaps TRBD2 (5 bases). Trimming removed 0 bases from V and 6 bases from J, with 16 bases in between. Germline V CDR1 and CDR2: SGDLS, YYNGEE. The CDR3 spans 16 residues.

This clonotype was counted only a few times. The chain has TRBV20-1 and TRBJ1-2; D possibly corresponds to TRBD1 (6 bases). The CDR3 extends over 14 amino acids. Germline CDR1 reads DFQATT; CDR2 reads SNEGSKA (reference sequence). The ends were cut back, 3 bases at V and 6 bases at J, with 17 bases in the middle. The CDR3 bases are TGCAGTGCTAGTAGGGGGGGCGCAGCTGATGGCTACACCTTC. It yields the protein CSASRGGAADGYTF.

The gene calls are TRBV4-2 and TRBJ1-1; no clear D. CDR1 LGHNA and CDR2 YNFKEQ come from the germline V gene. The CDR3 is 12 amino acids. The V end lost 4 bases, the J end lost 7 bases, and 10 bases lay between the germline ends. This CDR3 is CASSPSGGEAFF. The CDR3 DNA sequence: TGTGCCAGCAGCCCTTCCGGCGGTGAAGCTTTCTTT.

In DNA, the CDR3 is TGTGCCAGCAGCAATATACTAGCGGGAGGGACCAAAAACATTCAGTACTTC. Residues: CASSNILAGGTKNIQYF. The gene calls are TRBV21-1 and TRBJ2-4; TRBD2, the D gene given by the table, was not confirmed from the DNA. TRBV21-1 is flagged as a pseudogene. This CDR3 comprises 17 residues.

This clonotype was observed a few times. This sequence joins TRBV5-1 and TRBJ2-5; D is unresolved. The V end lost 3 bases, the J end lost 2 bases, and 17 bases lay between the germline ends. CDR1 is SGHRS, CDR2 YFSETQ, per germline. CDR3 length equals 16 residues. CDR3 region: CASSSRFGSLQETQYF. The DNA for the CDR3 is TGCGCCAGCAGCTCCCGTTTTGGTAGCCTACAAGAGACCCAGTACTTC. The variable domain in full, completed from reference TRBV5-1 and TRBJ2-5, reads KAGVTQTPRYLIKTRGQQVTLSCSPISGHRSVSWYQQTPGQGLQFLFEYFSETQRNKGNFPGRFSGRQFSNSRSEMNVSTLELGDSALYLCASSSRFGSLQETQYFGPGTRLLVL.

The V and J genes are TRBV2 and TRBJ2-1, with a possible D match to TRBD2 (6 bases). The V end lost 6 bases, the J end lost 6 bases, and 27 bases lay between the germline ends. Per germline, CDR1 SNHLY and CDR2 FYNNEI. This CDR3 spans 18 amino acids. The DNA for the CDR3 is TGTGCCAGCAGCCCTTCGTCCGGGACTCTTGCCGACGGCAATGAGCAGTTCTTC. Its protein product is CASSPSSGTLADGNEQFF. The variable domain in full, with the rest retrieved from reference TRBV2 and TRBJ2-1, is EPEVTQTPSHQVTQMGQEVILRCVPISNHLYFYWYRQILGQKVEFLVSFYNNEISEKSEIFDDQFSVERPDGSNFTLKIRSTKLEDSAMYFCASSPSSGTLADGNEQFFGPGTRLTVL.

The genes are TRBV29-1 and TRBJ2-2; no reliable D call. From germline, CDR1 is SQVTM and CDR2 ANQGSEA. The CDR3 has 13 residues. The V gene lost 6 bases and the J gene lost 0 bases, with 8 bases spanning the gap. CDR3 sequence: CSVTGPNTGELFF. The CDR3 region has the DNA TGCAGCGTGACCGGGCCGAACACCGGGGAGCTGTTTTTT.

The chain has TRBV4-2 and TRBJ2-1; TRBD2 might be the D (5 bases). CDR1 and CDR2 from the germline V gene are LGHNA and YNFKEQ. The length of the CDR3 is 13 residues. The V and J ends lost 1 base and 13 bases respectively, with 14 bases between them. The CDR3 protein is CASSQVGGVEQFF. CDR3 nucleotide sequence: TGTGCCAGCAGCCAAGTTGGAGGAGTGGAACAGTTCTTC.

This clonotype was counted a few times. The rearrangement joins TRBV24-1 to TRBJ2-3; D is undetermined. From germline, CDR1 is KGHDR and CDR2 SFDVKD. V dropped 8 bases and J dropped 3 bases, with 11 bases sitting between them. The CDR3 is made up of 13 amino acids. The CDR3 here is CATNLPGTDTQYF. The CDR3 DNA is TGTGCCACCAACCTACCCGGAACAGATACGCAGTATTTT.

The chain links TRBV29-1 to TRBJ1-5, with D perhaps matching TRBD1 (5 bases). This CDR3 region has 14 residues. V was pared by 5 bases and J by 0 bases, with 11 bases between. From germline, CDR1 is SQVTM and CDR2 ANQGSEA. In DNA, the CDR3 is TGCAGCGTTCAGGAAGGGGATAGCAATCAGCCCCAGCATTTT. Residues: CSVQEGDSNQPQHF.

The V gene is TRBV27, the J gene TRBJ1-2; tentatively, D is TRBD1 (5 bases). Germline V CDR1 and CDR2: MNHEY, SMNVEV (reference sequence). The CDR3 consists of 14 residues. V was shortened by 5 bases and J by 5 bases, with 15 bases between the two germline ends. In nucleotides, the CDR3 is TGTGCCAGCAGTCTTCAGGGAGGAAGGTATGGCTACACCTTC. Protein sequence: CASSLQGGRYGYTF.

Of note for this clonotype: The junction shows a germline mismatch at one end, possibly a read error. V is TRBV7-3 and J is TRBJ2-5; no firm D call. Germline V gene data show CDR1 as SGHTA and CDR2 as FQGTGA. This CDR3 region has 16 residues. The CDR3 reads CACSLSQRQGRETQYF. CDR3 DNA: TGTGCCTGCAGCTTATCCCAGCGCCAAGGCCGGGAGACCCAGTACTTC.

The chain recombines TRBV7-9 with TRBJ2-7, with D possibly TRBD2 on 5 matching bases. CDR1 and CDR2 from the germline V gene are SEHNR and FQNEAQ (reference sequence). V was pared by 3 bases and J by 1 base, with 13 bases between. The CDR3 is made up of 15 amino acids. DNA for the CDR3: TGTGCCAGCAGCTTGGACCTCGGCGGGTCCTACGAGCAGTACTTC. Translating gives CASSLDLGGSYEQYF.

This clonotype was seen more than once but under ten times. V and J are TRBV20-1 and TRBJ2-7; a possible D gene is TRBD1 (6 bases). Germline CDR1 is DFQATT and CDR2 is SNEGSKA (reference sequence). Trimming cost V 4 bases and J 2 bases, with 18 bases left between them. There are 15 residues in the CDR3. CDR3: CSANGKRDTPYEQYF. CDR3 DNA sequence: TGCAGTGCTAATGGGAAAAGGGACACTCCCTACGAGCAGTACTTC.

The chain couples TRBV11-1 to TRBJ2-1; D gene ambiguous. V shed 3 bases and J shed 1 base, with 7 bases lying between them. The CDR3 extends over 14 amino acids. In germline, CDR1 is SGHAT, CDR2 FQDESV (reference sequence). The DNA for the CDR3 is TGTGCCAGCAGCTTCCCTAGATCCTACAATGAGCAGTTCTTC. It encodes CASSFPRSYNEQFF. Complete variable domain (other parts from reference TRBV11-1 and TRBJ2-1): EAEVAQSPRYKITEKSQAVAFWCDPISGHATLYWYRQILGQGPELLVQFQDESVVDDSQLPKDRFSAERLKGVDSTLKIQPAELGDSAMYLCASSFPRSYNEQFFGPGTRLTVL.

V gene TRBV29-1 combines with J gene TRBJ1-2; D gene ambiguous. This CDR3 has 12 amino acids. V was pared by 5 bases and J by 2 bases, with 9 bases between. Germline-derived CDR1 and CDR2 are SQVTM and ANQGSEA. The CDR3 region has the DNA TGCAGCGTTTTAACTACGAACTATGGCTACACCTTC. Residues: CSVLTTNYGYTF.

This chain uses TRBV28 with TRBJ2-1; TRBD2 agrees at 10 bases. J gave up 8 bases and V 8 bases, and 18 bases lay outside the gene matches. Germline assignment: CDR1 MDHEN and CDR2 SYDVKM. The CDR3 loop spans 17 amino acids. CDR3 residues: CASGSDPLAGAGYEQFF. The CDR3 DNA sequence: TGTGCCAGCGGAAGCGACCCGCTAGCGGGAGCAGGTTATGAGCAGTTCTTC.

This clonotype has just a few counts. The CDR3 DNA reads TGCGCCAGCAGCCAAGACCTGACAGGTCGGCTCGGTCAGCCCCAGCATTTT. Amino acid sequence: CASSQDLTGRLGQPQHF. V gene TRBV4-1 combines with J gene TRBJ1-5; D is possibly TRBD1 (6 bases). Trimming cost V 0 bases and J 6 bases, with 18 bases left between them. The CDR3 runs to 17 residues. CDR1 is MGHRA and CDR2 is YSYEKL in the germline V gene.

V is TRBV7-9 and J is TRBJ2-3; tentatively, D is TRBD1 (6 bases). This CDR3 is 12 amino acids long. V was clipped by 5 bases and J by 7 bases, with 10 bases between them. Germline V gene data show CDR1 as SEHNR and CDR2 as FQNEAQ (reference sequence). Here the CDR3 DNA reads TGTGCCAGCAGCCAGGGGCCTTATACGCAGTATTTT. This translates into CASSQGPYTQYF. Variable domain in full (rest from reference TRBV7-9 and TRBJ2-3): DTGVSQNPRHKITKRGQNVTFRCDPISEHNRLYWYRQTLGQGPEFLTYFQNEAQLEKSRLLSDRFSAERPKGSFSTLEIQRTEQGDSAMYLCASSQGPYTQYFGPGTRLTVL.

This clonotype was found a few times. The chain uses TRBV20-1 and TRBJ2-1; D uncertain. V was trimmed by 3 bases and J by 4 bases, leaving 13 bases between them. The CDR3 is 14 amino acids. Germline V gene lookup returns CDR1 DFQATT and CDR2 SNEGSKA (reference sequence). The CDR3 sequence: CSASVRKSYNEQFF. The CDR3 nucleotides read TGCAGTGCTAGTGTTCGGAAATCGTACAATGAGCAGTTCTTC.

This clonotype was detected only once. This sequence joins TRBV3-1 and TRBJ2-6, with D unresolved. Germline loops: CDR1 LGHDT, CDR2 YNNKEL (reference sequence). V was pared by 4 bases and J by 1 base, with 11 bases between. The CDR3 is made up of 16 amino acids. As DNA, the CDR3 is TGTGCCAGCAGCCCCCCTGGGAAGTCTGGGGCCAACGTCCTGACTTTC. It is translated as CASSPPGKSGANVLTF.